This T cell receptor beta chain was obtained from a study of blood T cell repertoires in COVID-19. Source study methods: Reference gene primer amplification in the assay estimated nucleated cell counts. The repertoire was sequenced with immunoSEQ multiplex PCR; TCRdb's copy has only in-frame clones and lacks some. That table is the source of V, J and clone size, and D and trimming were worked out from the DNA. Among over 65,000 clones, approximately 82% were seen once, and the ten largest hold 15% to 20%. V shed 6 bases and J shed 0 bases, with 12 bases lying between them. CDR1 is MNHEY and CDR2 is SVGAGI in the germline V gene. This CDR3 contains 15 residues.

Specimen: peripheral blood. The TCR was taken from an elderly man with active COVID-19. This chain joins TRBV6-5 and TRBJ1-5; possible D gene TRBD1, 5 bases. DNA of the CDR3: TGTGCCAGCAGAAGGGGATGGGATAGCAATCAGCCCCAGCATTTT. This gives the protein CASRRGWDSNQPQHF.